This entry lists 9 T cell receptor beta chains sequenced from one sample in a study of a mutant IDH1 vaccine in newly diagnosed glioma. Profiling relied on immunoSEQ multiplex PCR, and the TCRdb table lists in-frame clones only, not all of them. The repertoire holds roughly 86,000 clones, over 75% seen once, with 6% to 8% in the top ten. The time point here: baseline, week 1 (first vaccination visit). The treatment: pre-vaccination baseline after standard-of-care therapy. Here the sequenced sample was PBMCs, taken from a glioma patient treated with radiotherapy, temozolomide or both. Receptors originate from a man aged 35-49 years with glioma.

The chain carries TRBV29-1 and TRBJ2-7, with a weak D call TRBD1 (6 bases). Per the germline V gene, CDR1 is SQVTM and CDR2 is ANQGSEA. Trimming pared 4 bases from V and 0 bases from J, leaving 7 bases between. The CDR3 length is 12 residues. The CDR3 reads CSVADSSYEQYF. DNA of the CDR3: TGCAGCGTTGCGGACAGCTCCTACGAGCAGTACTTC.

The chain links TRBV2 to TRBJ1-2, with D perhaps matching TRBD1 (6 bases). The V end lost 2 bases, the J end lost 4 bases, and 17 bases lay between the germline ends. In germline, CDR1 is SNHLY, CDR2 FYNNEI. The CDR3 consists of 16 residues. In nucleotides, the CDR3 is TGTGCCAGCAGTGAACCCTTTCCACAGGGACTCTATGGCTACACCTTC. This translates into CASSEPFPQGLYGYTF.

The V gene is TRBV4-2, the J gene TRBJ2-7; the D is unclear. The CDR3 extends over 14 amino acids. Trimming took 4 bases from V and 5 from J, leaving 15 bases between them. CDR1 and CDR2 (germline): LGHNA, YNFKEQ. CDR3 in DNA: TGTGCCAGCAGCCTAGACCAACGATCCCACGAGCAGTACTTC. This translates into CASSLDQRSHEQYF.

The chain combines TRBV18 with TRBJ1-4; the D is unclear. V was shortened by 1 base and J by 0 bases, with 6 bases between the two germline ends. The V gene's germline CDR1 is KGHSH and CDR2 LQKENI. The CDR3 is 15 amino acids. The CDR3 here is CASSPLQPTNEKLFF. The DNA for the CDR3 is TGTGCCAGCTCACCACTACAGCCAACTAATGAAAAACTGTTTTTT. Full variable domain (missing parts from reference TRBV18 and TRBJ1-4): NAGVMQNPRHLVRRRGQEARLRCSPMKGHSHVYWYRQLPEEGLKFMVYLQKENIIDESGMPKERFSAEFPKEGPSILRIQQVVRGDSAAYFCASSPLQPTNEKLFFGSGTQLSVL.

The chain joins TRBV9 to TRBJ1-1; TRBD1 matches at 7 bases. This CDR3 has 15 amino acids. Germline V gene lookup returns CDR1 SGDLS and CDR2 YYNGEE. With 4 bases clipped from V and 1 base from J, the junction kept 7 bases outside the gene matches. The CDR3 sequence: CASSKIGQANTEAFF. The CDR3 DNA follows: TGTGCCAGCAGCAAAATAGGACAGGCGAACACTGAAGCTTTCTTT.

The chain employs TRBV19 and TRBJ1-3; TRBD1 matches 7 bases. In germline, CDR1 is LNHDA, CDR2 SQIVND (reference sequence). The CDR3 extends over 16 amino acids. After removal of 3 bases from V and 7 bases from J, the junction contained 12 bases not matched to a gene. The CDR3 loop is CASSIVPGGVGNTIYF. CDR3 DNA sequence: TGTGCCAGTAGTATCGTTCCAGGGGGTGTTGGCAACACCATATATTTT.

The count of this clone is one. The chain uses TRBV18 and TRBJ1-3; D remains ambiguous. CDR1 is KGHSH, CDR2 LQKENI, per germline. CDR3 length equals 14 residues. Trimming removed 3 bases at V and 2 bases at J, with 8 bases between. Written as DNA, the CDR3 is TGTGCCAGCTCACCCCAACAAACTGGAAACACCATATATTTT. Its protein product is CASSPQQTGNTIYF.

The rearrangement joins TRBV30 to TRBJ1-2; 9 nucleotides agree with TRBD1. This CDR3 has 12 amino acids. V lost 5 bases to trimming and J lost 9 bases; unmatched junction nucleotides: 7. The germline V gene encodes CDR1 GTSNPN and CDR2 SVGIG (reference sequence). The CDR3 coding sequence is TGTGCCTGGCCGGGACAGGGAGTCCGCTACACCTTC. Amino acids: CAWPGQGVRYTF.

This chain connects TRBV7-2 to TRBJ2-1; 8 bases map to TRBD2. With V trimmed by 6 bases and J by 0 bases, 7 bases remained unmatched. CDR1 and CDR2 (germline): SGHTA, FQGNSA. The CDR3 contains 16 residues. This CDR3 reads CASSLKRGSSYNEQFF. The DNA for the CDR3 is TGTGCCAGCAGTCTTAAGCGGGGGAGCTCCTACAATGAGCAGTTCTTC.